This T cell receptor beta chain stems from a study of blood T cell repertoires in COVID-19. Turning to the study itself: There were acute and convalescent COVID-19 samples, and they came from the United States, Italy and Spain. T cells, B-cell-depleted T cells, or PBMCs supplied cDNA or gDNA.

Germline V gene sequence: CDR1 ENHRY, CDR2 SYGVKD. V lost 0 bases and J 5 bases, leaving 13 bases between the germline ends. The CDR3 is made up of 15 amino acids. As handled by the study authors: Reference gene primers were amplified, and this amplification served to estimate nucleated cell counts. TCRdb's table, derived via immunoSEQ multiplex PCR, lists solely in-frame clones and lacks some. Clone size and V and J calls were adopted from that table, with D and trimming inferred from the DNA. The sample records over 60,000 clones, roughly 90% being singletons. This receptor was taken from a man aged 45-60 years with acute or convalescent COVID-19. Sequenced input: peripheral blood. The V gene is TRBV10-3, the J gene TRBJ1-2; D is unclear. The CDR3: CAISESLGGKYGYTF. CDR3 nucleotides: TGTGCCATCAGTGAGTCGTTAGGAGGGAAATATGGCTACACCTTC.